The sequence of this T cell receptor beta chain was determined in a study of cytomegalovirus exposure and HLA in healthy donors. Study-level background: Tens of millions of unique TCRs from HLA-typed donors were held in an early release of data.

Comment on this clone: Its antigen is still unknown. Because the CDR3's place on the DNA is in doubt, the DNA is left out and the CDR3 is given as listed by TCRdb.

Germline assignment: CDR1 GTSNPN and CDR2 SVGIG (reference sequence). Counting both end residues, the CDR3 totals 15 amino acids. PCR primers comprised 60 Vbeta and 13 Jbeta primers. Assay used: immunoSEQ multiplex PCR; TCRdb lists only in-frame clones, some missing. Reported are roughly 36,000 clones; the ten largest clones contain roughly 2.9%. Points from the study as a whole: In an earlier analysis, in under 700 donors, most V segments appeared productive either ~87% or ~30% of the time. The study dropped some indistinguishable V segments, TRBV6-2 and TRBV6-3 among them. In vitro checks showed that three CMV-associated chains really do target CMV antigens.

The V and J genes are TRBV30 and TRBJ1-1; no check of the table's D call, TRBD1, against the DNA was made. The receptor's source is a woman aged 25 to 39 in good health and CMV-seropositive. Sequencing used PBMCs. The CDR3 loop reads CAWSVGTGSLSESFF.